The sequence of this TCR beta chain was determined in a study of blood T cell repertoires in COVID-19. Across the study: The United States, Italy and Spain provided the acute and convalescent COVID-19 samples. Sources were T cells, B-cell-depleted T cells, or PBMCs; the material itself was cDNA or gDNA.

How the authors handled the data: Counts of nucleated cells, estimated from reference gene primer amplification, were obtained. Data came from immunoSEQ multiplex PCR; TCRdb stores just in-frame clones and leaves some out. V, J and clone size are taken as reported in that table, and D and trimming were inferred from the DNA itself. The sample yields around 60,000 clones, nearly 90% seen once. J gave up 5 bases and V 1 base, and 11 bases lay outside the gene matches. Germline CDR1 is SGHTA and CDR2 is FQGNSA. The CDR3 length is 18 residues. Sequencing input: peripheral blood. V is TRBV7-2 and J is TRBJ2-3, with 11 bases fitting TRBD2. This clonotype originated in a man aged 70 or older with acute or convalescent COVID-19. The CDR3 spells CASSLDLIAGGRVDTQYF. CDR3 coding DNA: TGTGCCAGCAGCTTAGATCTGATAGCGGGGGGGCGTGTAGATACGCAGTATTTT.